This is a list of T cell receptor beta chains from one sample in a study of cytomegalovirus exposure and HLA in healthy donors. The table came from immunoSEQ multiplex PCR; TCRdb's copy has only in-frame clones and leaves some out. This table has 200,000 to 250,000 clones, around nine tenths appearing once. Sequenced material: PBMCs. These TCRs come from a woman under 30 in good health and CMV-seronegative. The conserved cysteine and the conserved F or W are not part of the CDR3 here. The order of the fields is J gene, V gene, CDR3 protein.

J: TRBJ2-7
V: TRBV29-1
CDR3: SVVGGGVSYEQY

J: TRBJ2-3
V: TRBV6-1
CDR3: ASSPQEITDTQY

J: TRBJ2-7
V: TRBV10-2
CDR3: ASSPSRYEQY

J: TRBJ1-1
V: TRBV27
CDR3: ASMGSEGTEAF

J: TRBJ1-1
V: TRBV19
CDR3: ASSMQPGGIGTEAF

J: TRBJ2-1
V: TRBV27
CDR3: ASTAYNEQF

J: TRBJ1-1
V: TRBV7-6
CDR3: ASSLGGLNTEAF

J: TRBJ2-1
V: TRBV4-2
CDR3: ASSQDRAGVGNEQF

J: TRBJ1-4
V: TRBV23-1
CDR3: ASRQGAPRLGCDEKLF

J: TRBJ1-4
V: TRBV2
CDR3: ARGLGATNEKLF

J: TRBJ1-1
V: TRBV19
CDR3: AATGGFWNTEAF

J: TRBJ2-2
V: TRBV5-1
CDR3: ASSLGVAGANTGELF

J: TRBJ1-6
V: TRBV18
CDR3: ASSPSREGSPLH

J: TRBJ1-2
V: TRBV7-9
CDR3: ASSWADRVYRYT

J: TRBJ1-6
V: TRBV6-1
CDR3: ASSEWRGGSPLH

J: TRBJ2-7
V: TRBV30
CDR3: AWTRETHEQY

J: TRBJ2-7
V: TRBV2
CDR3: ASRKETGAGGEQY

J: TRBJ2-1
V: TRBV27
CDR3: ASVSGVPSSYNEQF

J: TRBJ2-7
V: TRBV14
CDR3: ASSQGGAPWEQY

J: TRBJ2-3
V: TRBV9
CDR3: ASRLGATSTDTQY

J: TRBJ1-2
V: TRBV5-1
CDR3: ASSLERPLGYT

J: TRBJ2-2
V: TRBV5-6
CDR3: ASSLGPRVNTGELF

J: TRBJ2-1
V: TRBV20-1
CDR3: SASSHEQF

J: TRBJ1-1
V: TRBV5-1
CDR3: ASSWIYRAEAF

J: TRBJ2-7
V: TRBV6-1
CDR3: ASSEGPEGSHEQY

J: TRBJ2-7
V: TRBV27
CDR3: ASSLSLGGFGEQY

J: TRBJ1-2
V: TRBV29-1
CDR3: SAGEGLGYT

J: TRBJ1-3
V: TRBV9
CDR3: ASSVVGQSSGNTIY

J: TRBJ1-5
V: TRBV28
CDR3: ASSLDRDDQPQH

J: TRBJ2-1
V: TRBV29-1
CDR3: SADRRTEQF

J: TRBJ1-2
V: TRBV10-2
CDR3: ASSVDRVDYGYT

J: TRBJ2-7
V: TRBV4-2
CDR3: ASSQLIAAAEQY

J: TRBJ2-6
V: TRBV2
CDR3: ASSEPIVTSGRSGANVLT

J: TRBJ2-4
V: TRBV4-2
CDR3: ASSHSPALQGGDIQY

J: TRBJ1-2
V: TRBV7-9
CDR3: ASSLVAGTNYGYT

J: TRBJ2-1
V: TRBV6-5
CDR3: ASSRGSIGNEQF

J: TRBJ2-5
V: TRBV18
CDR3: ASSPGTGSQETQY

J: TRBJ2-7
V: TRBV18
CDR3: ASSLTSGSYEQY

J: TRBJ2-1
V: TRBV9
CDR3: ASSVEALAGGYNEQF

J: TRBJ2-7
V: TRBV9
CDR3: ASSVQIAGQSYEQY

J: TRBJ2-3
V: TRBV6-1
CDR3: ASGSGAGQADTQY